This T cell receptor beta chain was documented in a study of CD8 T cells in ankylosing spondylitis. Study outcomes and limitations: CD8+ cells made up the disease-linked clones, which were relatively rare in peripheral blood. Significant enrichment of disease-linked clones was reported in matched ankylosing spondylitis synovial fluid. For ankylosing spondylitis blood, a TCR beta motif of fewer than 10 highly homologous variants appeared characteristic.

Quantitative 5'-RACE was performed with molecular barcodes, and it yielded the TCR beta libraries. TCRdb processed the 5' RACE reads anew with MiXCR; each CDR3 protein has one entry. The sample lists fewer than 550,000 distinct CDR3 sequences, roughly 5.3% seen once, with 3% to 4.5% in the top ten. V was pared by 11 bases and J by 5 bases, with 9 bases of the junction left unmatched. Germline V gene lookup returns CDR1 ENHRY and CDR2 SYGVKD. CDR3 length equals 13 residues. This clonotype has at least ten counts. The antigen is unknown. Sequencing was performed on blood, either unsorted or a sorted T cell fraction (not recorded which). The V and J genes are TRBV10-3 and TRBJ2-3; 8 nucleotides agree with TRBD2. The sequence came from a male donor with ankylosing spondylitis. The CDR3 loop reads CAFQRENVDTQYF. CDR3 coding DNA: TGTGCCTTCCAGCGGGAGAATGTAGATACGCAGTATTTT.